One sample yielded the 10 T cell receptor beta chains listed below, sequenced in a study of T cell responses to AZD1222 COVID-19 vaccine. Libraries were prepared by immunoSEQ multiplex PCR; TCRdb keeps only in-frame clonotypes and omits some of them. This sample has around 84,000 clones, with about 84% found just once. The specimen was peripheral blood, collected on day 0 of AZD1222 vaccination. The receptor source for this set is an adult in good health.

The chain is built from TRBV7-9 and TRBJ1-3, with a weak D call TRBD1 (5 bases). In germline, CDR1 is SEHNR, CDR2 FQNEAQ (reference sequence). V dropped 10 bases and J dropped 4 bases, with 14 bases sitting between them. The CDR3 has 13 residues. CDR3 nucleotide sequence: TGTGCCATCCCCAGGGACTCGGGAAACACCATATATTTT. Its protein is CAIPRDSGNTIYF.

The chain couples TRBV2 to TRBJ1-1, with 11 bases aligning to TRBD1. Per the germline V gene, CDR1 is SNHLY and CDR2 is FYNNEI. CDR3 length: 17 amino acids. J gave up 7 bases and V 7 bases, and 17 bases lay outside the gene matches. CDR3 bases: TGTGCCAGCACTCTTCTCTCTGAATGGACAGGGGGCCTTGAAGCTTTCTTT. It is translated as CASTLLSEWTGGLEAFF.

The V gene is TRBV28, the J gene TRBJ2-7; D is undetermined. This CDR3 region has 12 residues. V dropped 2 bases and J dropped 6 bases, with 8 bases sitting between them. Germline lookup yields CDR1 MDHEN and CDR2 SYDVKM. In DNA, the CDR3 is TGTGCCAGCAGTTTAAACCCGTCCGAGCAGTACTTC. Its protein is CASSLNPSEQYF.

This chain connects TRBV6-5 to TRBJ2-7; 7 bases are a match to TRBD1. Germline lookup yields CDR1 MNHEY and CDR2 SVGAGI. V lost 7 bases and J lost 4; bases outside the gene matches: 4. The CDR3 is made up of 12 amino acids. The CDR3 protein is CASTARGYEQYF. The CDR3 DNA reads as TGTGCCAGCACGGCCAGGGGGTACGAGCAGTACTTC.

This chain uses TRBV6-1 with TRBJ1-1; D gene ambiguous. There are 14 residues in the CDR3. V lost 3 bases, J lost 0 bases, and 8 bases lay in between. Germline CDR1 reads MNHNS; CDR2 reads SASEGT. In DNA, the CDR3 is TGTGCCAGCAGTGAGGCAACGATGAACACTGAAGCTTTCTTT. Protein sequence: CASSEATMNTEAFF.

This clone was picked up one time. The chain is built from TRBV5-4 and TRBJ1-2; the match to TRBD1 covers 11 bases. Trimming took 4 bases from V and 5 from J; bases not matched to a gene: 4. The CDR3 consists of 14 residues. Germline CDR1 and CDR2: SGHNT and YYREEE (reference sequence). The CDR3 bases are TGTGCCAGCAGCCCCGGACAGGGGGCATATGGCTACACCTTC. Translated: CASSPGQGAYGYTF.

V and J are TRBV23-1 and TRBJ1-1; 8 nucleotides line up with TRBD1. TRBV23-1 is reported as an ORF; its role is uncertain. This CDR3 comprises 15 residues. V lost 3 bases, J lost 7 bases, and 10 bases stayed unmatched. CDR3 DNA sequence: TGCGCCAGCAGTCACCTAGACAGGGGAAGGAATGAAGCTTTCTTT. It codes for CASSHLDRGRNEAFF.

This chain connects TRBV28 to TRBJ2-3, with TRBD2 matching over 13 bases. The CDR3 runs 18 residues. Germline V CDR1 and CDR2: MDHEN, SYDVKM. Trimming cost V 4 bases and J 5 bases; bases outside gene matches: 12. In DNA form, the CDR3 reads TGTGCCAGCAGTTCCCGTTGGACTAGCGGGAGTATAGTAGATACGCAGTATTTT. Protein product: CASSSRWTSGSIVDTQYF.

The V and J genes are TRBV7-3 and TRBJ2-5; D might be TRBD1 (7 bases). V dropped 2 bases and J dropped 2 bases, with 12 bases sitting between them. Germline V gene lookup returns CDR1 SGHTA and CDR2 FQGTGA. The CDR3 has 15 residues. CDR3 nucleotides: TGTGCCAGCAGCTTATTGGGGGGACAGCAAGAGACCCAGTACTTC. Its protein is CASSLLGGQQETQYF.

The chain has TRBV18 and TRBJ2-7; TRBD1 aligns across 8 bases. CDR1 and CDR2 from the germline V gene are KGHSH and LQKENI. This CDR3 is built from 15 residues. After removal of 5 bases from V and 4 bases from J, the junction contained 10 bases not matched to a gene. DNA for the CDR3: TGTGCCAGCTCATCAGTGAGGGACAGGACTTACGAGCAGTACTTC. It is translated as CASSSVRDRTYEQYF.